One T cell receptor (beta chain) is described in this entry. CDR3 length: 18 residues. CDR1 and CDR2 (germline): SGDLS, YYNGEE. Trimming left V 0 bases short and J 0 bases short, with 18 bases between. Only in-frame clones appear in the TCRdb table, and some are missing; sequencing was by immunoSEQ multiplex PCR. The sample holds approximately 74,000 clones, about 94% seen once. This sample is part of a study of control samples from healthy donors and cancer patients. This chain links TRBV9 with TRBJ1-1; D call uncertain. This clonotype was sampled from a woman in her twenties or thirties in good health. Sequencing input: blood. The CDR3 spells CASSVVSDGRAMNTEAFF. Here the CDR3 DNA reads TGTGCCAGCAGCGTAGTTTCGGACGGCCGGGCCATGAACACTGAAGCTTTCTTT.